The 14 T cell receptor beta chains below come from one sample, sequenced in a study of CD8+ T cells in alopecia areata. Following RNA extraction, reverse transcription yielded cDNA that acted as the sequencing template. Profiled with immunoSEQ multiplex PCR; TCRdb holds only in-frame clones, not every one. This sample has about 140,000 clones; approximately 51% occur once, and the top ten carry more than 0.95%. Sequencing used CD4+ T cells sorted from blood, obtained at week 0. Source of these receptors: a human donor with alopecia areata.

V is TRBV27 and J is TRBJ2-3; the match to TRBD2 covers 9 bases. Germline V gene lookup returns CDR1 MNHEY and CDR2 SMNVEV (reference sequence). V shed 7 bases and J 8 bases; nucleotides not matched to a gene: 10. There are 14 residues in the CDR3. The CDR3 sequence is CASTPAGGRVTQYF. The CDR3 DNA is TGTGCCAGCACTCCAGCGGGAGGCCGCGTTACGCAGTATTTT.

The rearrangement joins TRBV30 to TRBJ2-7; D gene ambiguous. The CDR3 runs to 13 residues. Germline V gene sequence: CDR1 GTSNPN, CDR2 SVGIG (reference sequence). With 1 base removed from V and 9 bases from J, the gap between germline ends came to 16 bases. The CDR3 DNA follows: TGTGCCTGGAGTGCTTCTAAGGATCTGGGGCAGTACTTC. This translates into CAWSASKDLGQYF. Together with reference TRBV30 and TRBJ2-7, the CDR3 gives the full variable domain: SQTIHQWPATLVQPVGSPLSLECTVEGTSNPNLYWYRQAAGRGLQLLFYSVGIGQISSEVPQNLSASRPQDRQFILSSKKLLLSDSGFYLCAWSASKDLGQYFGPGTRLTVT.

This rearrangement joins TRBV6-6 to TRBJ2-3; D ambiguous. Trimming stripped 5 bases from V and 5 bases from J, with 11 bases between. CDR3 length equals 13 residues. CDR1 is MNHNY, CDR2 SVGAGI, per germline (reference sequence). The CDR3 loop is CASSLPPGDTQYF. The CDR3 region has the DNA TGTGCCAGCAGTCTCCCTCCGGGAGATACGCAGTATTTT.

This chain joins TRBV29-1 and TRBJ2-5; D is perhaps TRBD1 or TRBD2 (5 bases each). Germline lookup yields CDR1 SQVTM and CDR2 ANQGSEA. With 7 bases removed from V and 7 bases from J, the gap between germline ends came to 16 bases. The CDR3 covers 12 residues. This chain's CDR3 is CSGGIPPGTQYF. Written as DNA, the CDR3 is TGCAGCGGGGGGATACCACCGGGGACCCAGTACTTC.

The chain carries TRBV9 and TRBJ1-5; 7 bases are shared with TRBD1. Looked up from germline, CDR1 is SGDLS and CDR2 is YYNGEE. The junction had 5 bases not matched to a gene; V was cut back by 4 bases and J by 4 bases. The CDR3 extends over 14 amino acids. This CDR3 is CASSPGQTNQPQHF. CDR3 nucleotides: TGTGCCAGCAGCCCGGGACAGACTAATCAGCCCCAGCATTTT.

The V and J genes are TRBV29-1 and TRBJ2-3; TRBD2 agrees at 11 bases. The CDR3 totals 15 residues. Germline-derived CDR1 and CDR2 are SQVTM and ANQGSEA. Losses at the gene ends were 7 bases for V and 0 bases for J; bases not matched to a gene: 6. The CDR3 nucleotides read TGCAGCGCCGGACTAGCGGGCATCAGCACAGATACGCAGTATTTT. This translates into CSAGLAGISTDTQYF.

This clone was seen only once. The rearrangement joins TRBV4-2 to TRBJ2-3; a possible D gene is TRBD1 (5 bases). The germline V gene encodes CDR1 LGHNA and CDR2 YNFKEQ. The CDR3 has 14 amino acids. V lost 4 bases and J lost 10, with 18 bases in between. The CDR3 DNA sequence: TGTGCCAGCAGCCGGGGCCTGAGAAGGTCGGCGCAGTATTTT. This translates into CASSRGLRRSAQYF.

This clone was counted a few times. This chain uses TRBV2 with TRBJ1-1; a weak D match, TRBD1 (5 bases). The germline V gene encodes CDR1 SNHLY and CDR2 FYNNEI. The V end was cut by 6 bases, the J end by 1 base, with 9 bases between. This CDR3 is built from 13 residues. Here the CDR3 reads CASRHDRNTEAFF. The CDR3 DNA is TGTGCCAGCAGACACGACAGGAACACTGAAGCTTTCTTT.

CDR3 coding DNA: TGTGCCAGCGCTGCCTGGGGTGAAGCTTTCTTT. It yields the protein CASAAWGEAFF. The V call is TRBV6-1, the J call TRBJ1-1; D uncertain. The germline CDR1 and CDR2 sequences are MNHNS and SASEGT. The V end lost 8 bases, the J end lost 7 bases, and 11 bases lay between the germline ends. The CDR3 sequence is 11 residues long.

The V call is TRBV6-1, the J call TRBJ1-2, with 8 bases fitting TRBD1. Trimming took 4 bases from V and 2 from J; bases not matched to a gene: 12. There are 17 residues in the CDR3. The germline V gene has CDR1 MNHNS and CDR2 SASEGT. CDR3 sequence (DNA): TGTGCCAGCAGTGCCACCTTCTCCGGGACAGGAAACTATGGCTACACCTTC. Protein: CASSATFSGTGNYGYTF.

This clone has just a few counts. This chain links TRBV10-3 with TRBJ1-2; D unresolved. Trimming shortened V by 2 bases and J by 5 bases, and 18 bases separated the two germline ends. Germline-derived CDR1 and CDR2 are ENHRY and SYGVKD. The CDR3 sequence is 16 residues long. CDR3 in amino acids: CAISEPSANSGYGYTF. CDR3 DNA: TGTGCCATCAGTGAGCCGAGTGCGAACTCTGGGTATGGCTACACCTTC.

This clone was detected only a few times. The V gene is TRBV27, the J gene TRBJ1-2; 12 positions agree with TRBD1. The ends lost 2 bases at V and 7 bases at J; junction bases unmatched: 5. This CDR3 has 15 residues. CDR1 MNHEY and CDR2 SMNVEV come from the germline V gene (reference sequence). CDR3 loop: CASSLVGQGAGGYTF. DNA for the CDR3: TGTGCCAGCAGTTTAGTGGGACAGGGGGCTGGTGGCTACACCTTC.

This chain connects TRBV11-2 to TRBJ2-7, with D uncertain. The CDR3 is 16 residues long. The ends were cut back, 5 bases at V and 6 bases at J, with 23 bases in the middle. CDR1 SGHAT and CDR2 FQNNGV come from the germline V gene. CDR3 DNA: TGTGCCAGCAGCGCCTCCCCGGGTCAGATCCCCGGCGAGCAGTACTTC. Translated, it gives CASSASPGQIPGEQYF.

The rearrangement uses TRBV25-1 and TRBJ1-2; TRBD1 might be the D (6 bases). Per germline, CDR1 MGHDK and CDR2 SYGVNS. CDR3 length: 15 residues. Trimming left V 5 bases short and J 2 bases short, with 15 bases between. The CDR3 coding sequence is TGTGCCAGCAGTTTACAGGGAGGTGGCAACTATGGCTACACCTTC. Translation gives CASSLQGGGNYGYTF.